One T cell receptor beta chain is described in this entry. Its antigen is still unknown. The record originates from a study of cytomegalovirus exposure and HLA in healthy donors. Notes on the study in general: CMV antigen specificity of three CMV-associated chains was confirmed in vitro.

Primers: 60 Vbeta forward and 13 Jbeta reverse. In the original processing: Roughly 73 million unique TCR beta chains, 9.5 million to 11 million of them shared, were counted by a later analysis. Some clones are missing from TCRdb's copy, which holds only in-frame ones; the method was immunoSEQ multiplex PCR. The V and J calls and clone size come from that table; D and trimming were worked out from the DNA. The specimen's table records around 74,000 clones. This TCR was sampled from a man aged 25-45 years in good health and CMV-seronegative. The sample consisted of PBMCs.

In DNA, the CDR3 is TGTGCCACCAGCAGAGATGTGGACAGCGTTCATGAATACACTGAAGCTTTCTTT. Its protein product is CATSRDVDSVHEYTEAFF. J is TRBJ1-1 and V is TRBV15; TRBD1 is a possible D gene (6 bases). V was shortened by 0 bases and J by 3 bases, with 20 bases between the two germline ends. The CDR3 is 18 amino acids. Germline CDR1 LNHNV, CDR2 YYDKDF (reference sequence).